This T cell receptor (beta chain) was obtained from a study of blood T cell repertoires in COVID-19. The CDR3 is 15 amino acids. The trim removed 3 bases at V and 6 bases at J, leaving 8 bases unmatched. CDR1 and CDR2 (germline): KGHSH, LQKENI. Using immunoSEQ multiplex PCR, the repertoire was profiled, and TCRdb retains in-frame clones only, with some absent. The sample has some 73,000 clones, more than 60% seen once. The chain carries TRBV18 and TRBJ2-1, with 7 bases identical to TRBD1. This TCR was sampled from a man in his sixties with acute or convalescent COVID-19. The sequenced sample consisted of peripheral blood. The CDR3 sequence is CASSPGDSNPNEQFF. CDR3 coding DNA: TGTGCCAGCTCACCGGGGGACAGTAATCCCAATGAGCAGTTCTTC. Variable domain in full (rest from reference TRBV18 and TRBJ2-1): NAGVMQNPRHLVRRRGQEARLRCSPMKGHSHVYWYRQLPEEGLKFMVYLQKENIIDESGMPKERFSAEFPKEGPSILRIQQVVRGDSAAYFCASSPGDSNPNEQFFGPGTRLTVL.